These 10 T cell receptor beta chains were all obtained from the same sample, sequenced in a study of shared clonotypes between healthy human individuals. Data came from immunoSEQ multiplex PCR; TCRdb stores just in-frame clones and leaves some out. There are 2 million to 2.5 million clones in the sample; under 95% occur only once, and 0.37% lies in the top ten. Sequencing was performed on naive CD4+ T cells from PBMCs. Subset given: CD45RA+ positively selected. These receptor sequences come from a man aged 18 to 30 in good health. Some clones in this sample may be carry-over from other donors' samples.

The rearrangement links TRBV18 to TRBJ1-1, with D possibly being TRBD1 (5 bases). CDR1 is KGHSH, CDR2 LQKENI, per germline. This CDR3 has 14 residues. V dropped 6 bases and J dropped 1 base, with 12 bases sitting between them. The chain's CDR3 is CASSEAGSNTEAFF. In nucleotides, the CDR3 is TGTGCCAGCTCCGAAGCAGGGTCGAACACTGAAGCTTTCTTT.

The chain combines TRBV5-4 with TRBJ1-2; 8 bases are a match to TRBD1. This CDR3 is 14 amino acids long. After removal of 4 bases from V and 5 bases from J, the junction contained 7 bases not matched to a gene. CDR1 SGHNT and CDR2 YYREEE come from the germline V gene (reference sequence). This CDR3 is CASSPDRGGYGYTF. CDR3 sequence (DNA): TGTGCCAGCAGCCCAGACAGGGGTGGGTATGGCTACACCTTC.

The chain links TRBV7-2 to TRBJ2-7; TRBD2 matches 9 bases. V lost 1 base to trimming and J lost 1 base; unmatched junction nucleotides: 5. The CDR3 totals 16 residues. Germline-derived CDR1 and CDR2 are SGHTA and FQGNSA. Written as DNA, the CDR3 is TGTGCCAGCAGCTTAGTAGCGGGAGAGGCGTCCTACGAGCAGTACTTC. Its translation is CASSLVAGEASYEQYF. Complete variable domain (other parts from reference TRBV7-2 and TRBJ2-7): GAGVSQSPSNKVTEKGKDVELRCDPISGHTALYWYRQSLGQGLEFLIYFQGNSAPDKSGLPSDRFSAERTGGSVSTLTIQRTQQEDSAVYLCASSLVAGEASYEQYFGPGTRLTVT.

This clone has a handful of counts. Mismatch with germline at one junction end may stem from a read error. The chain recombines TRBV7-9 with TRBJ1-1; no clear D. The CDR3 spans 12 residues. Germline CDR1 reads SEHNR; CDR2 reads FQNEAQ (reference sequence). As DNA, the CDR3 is TGTGCCAGCAGCGTAGCGGGCACTGAAGCTTTCTTT. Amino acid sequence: CASSVAGTEAFF.

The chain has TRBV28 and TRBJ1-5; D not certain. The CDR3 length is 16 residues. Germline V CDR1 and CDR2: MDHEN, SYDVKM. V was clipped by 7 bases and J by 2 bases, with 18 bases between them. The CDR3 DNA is TGTGCCAGCACTCAGACCCCAGGTCGCGGCAATCAGCCCCAGCATTTT. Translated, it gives CASTQTPGRGNQPQHF.

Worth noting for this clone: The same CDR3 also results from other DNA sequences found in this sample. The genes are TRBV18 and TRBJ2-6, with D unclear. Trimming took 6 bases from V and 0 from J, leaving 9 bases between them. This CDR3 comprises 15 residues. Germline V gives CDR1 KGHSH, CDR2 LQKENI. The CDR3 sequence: CASSPSRSGANVLTF. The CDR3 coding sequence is TGTGCCAGCTCCCCCAGCCGCTCTGGGGCCAACGTCCTGACTTTC.

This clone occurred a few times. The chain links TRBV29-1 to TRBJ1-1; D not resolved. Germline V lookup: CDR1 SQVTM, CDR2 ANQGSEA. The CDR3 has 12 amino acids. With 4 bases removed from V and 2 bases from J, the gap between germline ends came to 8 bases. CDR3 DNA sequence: TGCAGCGTTGTGGGATTCAACACTGAAGCTTTCTTT. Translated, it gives CSVVGFNTEAFF.

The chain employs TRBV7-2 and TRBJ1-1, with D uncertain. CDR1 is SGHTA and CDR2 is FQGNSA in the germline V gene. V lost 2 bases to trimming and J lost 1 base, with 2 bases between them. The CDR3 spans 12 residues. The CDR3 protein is CASSLSNTEAFF. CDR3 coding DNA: TGTGCCAGCAGCTTATCGAACACTGAAGCTTTCTTT. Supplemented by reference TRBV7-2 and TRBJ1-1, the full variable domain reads GAGVSQSPSNKVTEKGKDVELRCDPISGHTALYWYRQSLGQGLEFLIYFQGNSAPDKSGLPSDRFSAERTGGSVSTLTIQRTQQEDSAVYLCASSLSNTEAFFGQGTRLTVV.

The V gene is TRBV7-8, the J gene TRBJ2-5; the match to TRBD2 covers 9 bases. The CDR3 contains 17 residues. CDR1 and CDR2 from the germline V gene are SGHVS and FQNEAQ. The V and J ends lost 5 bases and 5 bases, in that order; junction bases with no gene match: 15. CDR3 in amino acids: CASSGAGRGRARETQYF. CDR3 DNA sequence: TGTGCCAGCAGCGGGGCGGGTCGCGGGAGGGCCAGGGAGACCCAGTACTTC.

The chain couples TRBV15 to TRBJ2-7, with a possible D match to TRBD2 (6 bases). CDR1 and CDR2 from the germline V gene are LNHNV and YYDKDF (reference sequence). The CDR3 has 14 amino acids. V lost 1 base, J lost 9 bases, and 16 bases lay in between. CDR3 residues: CATSRGQWTEGQYF. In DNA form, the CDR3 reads TGTGCCACCAGCAGAGGACAATGGACGGAGGGGCAGTACTTC.